This T cell receptor beta chain was recorded in a study of radiotherapy plus CTLA-4 blockade in lung cancer. This CDR3 region has 16 residues. Germline CDR1 WNHNN, CDR2 SYGVQD (reference sequence). With 10 bases clipped from V and 4 bases from J, the junction kept 17 bases outside the gene matches. Only in-frame clones appear in the TCRdb table, and some are missing; sequencing was by immunoSEQ multiplex PCR. The repertoire consists of about 45,000 clones, with approximately 67% occurring once and the leading ten covering more than 20%. Each patient with chemo-refractory metastatic non-small-cell lung cancer was treated with focal radiation plus CTLA-4 blockade using ipilimumab.

V gene TRBV10-1 combines with J gene TRBJ1-1; 8 bases line up with TRBD1. This specimen consisted of peripheral blood, obtained from a patient treated with radiotherapy plus ipilimumab. The sequence came from a human donor with non-small cell lung cancer who had a partial response to radiotherapy plus ipilimumab. CDR3 sequence: CAKRPGQGEDFTEAFF. CDR3 DNA sequence: TGCGCCAAGAGACCCGGACAGGGAGAAGACTTCACTGAAGCTTTCTTT.